The rows below give T cell receptor beta chains drawn from one sample of a study of cytomegalovirus exposure and HLA in healthy donors. Generated by immunoSEQ multiplex PCR, the TCRdb table keeps only in-frame clones and is missing some. The sample carries roughly 200,000 clones, 77% recorded once. Sequencing used PBMCs. All receptors come from an older woman in good health and CMV-seropositive. CDR3s include the opening cysteine and the closing phenylalanine or tryptophan. D genes are given only for firm matches. Rows give clone size only sometimes, using once, few, many, or a class for an expanded clone.

v_gene	d_gene	abundance	j_gene	CDR3aa	CDR3nt
TRBV28	TRBD2	-	TRBJ2-1	CASSSPTPGLAGGEFF	TGTGCCAGCAGTTCCCCCACACCGGGACTAGCGGGGGGGGAGTTCTTC
TRBV7-2	TRBD1	-	TRBJ1-4	CASSLNRGREKLFF	TGTGCCAGCAGCCTCAATAGGGGGCGGGAAAAACTGTTTTTT
TRBV4-3	TRBD1	-	TRBJ1-4	CASSQERGQGTRKLFF	TGCGCCAGCAGCCAAGAAAGGGGACAGGGGACGAGAAAACTGTTTTTT
TRBV5-1	-	-	TRBJ2-5	CASSALSDGQETQYF	TGCGCCAGCAGCGCGCTGAGCGACGGACAAGAGACCCAGTACTTC
TRBV27	-	-	TRBJ2-7	CASGAYLSYEQYF	TGTGCCAGCGGGGCCTACCTATCCTACGAGCAGTACTTC
TRBV5-1	TRBD2	-	TRBJ2-3	CASSLEASGSWNTQYF	TGCGCCAGCAGCTTGGAGGCTAGCGGGAGTTGGAATACGCAGTATTTT
TRBV4-1	TRBD2	few	TRBJ2-5	CASSQVLAGGETQYF	TGCGCCAGCAGCCAAGTTTTAGCGGGGGGTGAGACCCAGTACTTC
TRBV6-5	-	-	TRBJ1-3	CASSSTEFSGNTIYF	TGTGCCAGCAGTTCGACAGAGTTTTCTGGAAACACCATATATTTT
TRBV15	TRBD1	-	TRBJ1-5	CATSSQGASNQPQHF	TGTGCCACCAGCAGTCAGGGGGCGAGCAATCAGCCCCAGCATTTT
TRBV7-2	-	few	TRBJ2-3	CASSLETPLDTQYF	TGTGCCAGCAGCTTAGAGACACCCCTTGATACGCAGTATTTT
TRBV7-9	-	-	TRBJ1-1	CASSFRAGLGVVNTEAFF	TGTGCCAGCAGCTTTCGGGCAGGATTAGGGGTCGTGAACACTGAAGCTTTCTTT
TRBV2	TRBD1	-	TRBJ1-1	CASTLGAGQGMNTEAFF	TGTGCCAGCACCCTTGGAGCGGGACAGGGGATGAACACTGAAGCTTTCTTT
TRBV6-1	-	-	TRBJ2-7	CASGTGAYEQYF	TGTGCATCCGGGACTGGGGCCTACGAGCAGTACTTC
TRBV19	TRBD2	-	TRBJ2-2	CASSILAGGVGELFF	TGTGCCAGTAGTATACTAGCGGGGGGGGTCGGGGAGCTGTTTTTT
TRBV11-2	-	-	TRBJ1-1	CASSLVMGERNTEAFF	TGTGCCAGCAGCTTAGTGATGGGCGAGAGGAACACTGAAGCTTTCTTT
TRBV19	-	once	TRBJ2-1	CASSISSLNLNEQFF	TGTGCCAGTAGTATTAGTAGCTTGAATCTCAATGAGCAGTTCTTC
TRBV30	TRBD1	-	TRBJ2-4	CAWNRGQDSQYF	TGTGCCTGGAATCGGGGACAGGACAGTCAGTACTTC
TRBV4-2	TRBD1	few	TRBJ1-5	CASSQEKGQGGLYSNQPQHF	TGTGCCAGCAGCCAAGAAAAAGGACAGGGCGGGCTTTATAGCAATCAGCCCCAGCATTTT
TRBV27	-	-	TRBJ2-6	CASSLSSGANGLTF	TGTGCCAGCAGTTTAAGCTCTGGGGCCAACGGCCTGACTTTC
TRBV9	TRBD1	-	TRBJ1-1	CASSVEGTGGYRAFF	TGTGCCAGCAGCGTAGAAGGGACAGGGGGCTATAGAGCTTTCTTT
TRBV5-1	TRBD2	-	TRBJ2-1	CASSLGGGALNEQFF	TGCGCCAGCAGCTTGGGCGGGGGAGCCCTCAATGAGCAGTTCTTC
TRBV27	TRBD2	-	TRBJ2-3	CASSLAGGNTDTQYF	TGTGCCAGCAGTTTAGCGGGGGGGAACACAGATACGCAGTATTTT
TRBV7-2	-	-	TRBJ2-1	CASSFDRGGWDRDNEQFF	TGTGCCAGCAGCTTTGATCGGGGGGGATGGGACAGGGACAATGAGCAGTTCTTC
TRBV4-1	TRBD1	-	TRBJ1-5	CASSRSSRDRNQPQHF	TGCGCCAGCAGCCGGAGCTCCCGGGACAGAAATCAGCCCCAGCATTTT
TRBV28	-	-	TRBJ1-1	CAGTTGMNTEAFF	TGTGCCGGAACGACGGGAATGAACACTGAAGCTTTCTTT
TRBV9	TRBD2	-	TRBJ2-3	CASRREGVDTQYF	TGTGCCAGCAGGCGGGAGGGGGTAGATACGCAGTATTTT
TRBV21-1	-	-	TRBJ1-1	CASSTNRGRWGDTEAFF	TGTGCCAGCAGCACCAACAGGGGGCGCTGGGGGGACACTGAAGCTTTCTTT
TRBV5-1	TRBD2	once	TRBJ2-7	CASRTGTSFEQYF	TGCGCCAGCAGAACCGGGACTAGCTTCGAGCAGTACTTC
TRBV7-2	-	-	TRBJ2-1	CASSLDFSRNEQFF	TGTGCCAGCAGCTTAGATTTTAGCCGCAATGAGCAGTTCTTC
TRBV4-3	TRBD2	-	TRBJ2-7	CASSLKQTSPYEQYF	TGCGCCAGCAGCCTCAAGCAGACTAGCCCCTACGAGCAGTACTTC
TRBV7-3	-	-	TRBJ2-7	CASSFKPDPPSYEQYF	TGTGCCAGCAGCTTTAAGCCCGATCCTCCTTCCTACGAGCAGTACTTC
TRBV6-5	-	once	TRBJ1-4	CASSPRIATNEKLFF	TGTGCCAGCAGTCCGAGGATAGCAACTAATGAAAAACTGTTTTTT
TRBV19	TRBD1	-	TRBJ2-3	CASRDRQGLSTDTQYF	TGTGCCAGTAGAGATAGACAGGGCTTAAGCACAGATACGCAGTATTTT
TRBV7-2	-	-	TRBJ1-4	CASSFLALNEKLFF	TGTGCCAGCAGCTTTCTGGCCCTCAATGAAAAACTGTTTTTT
TRBV7-6	TRBD1	-	TRBJ1-5	CASSLAGTGEEGAGQPQHF	TGTGCCAGCAGCTTAGCGGGGACAGGGGAAGAGGGGGCTGGGCAGCCCCAGCATTTT
TRBV5-1	TRBD1	-	TRBJ1-2	CASSLGLGQGFGYTF	TGCGCCAGCAGCTTGGGCCTCGGACAGGGATTTGGCTACACCTTC
TRBV4-2	-	-	TRBJ2-7	CASRRELPRNYEQYF	TGTGCCAGCAGGAGGGAGTTACCTCGCAACTACGAGCAGTACTTC
TRBV6-5	-	-	TRBJ2-7	CASSPSGTIYEQYF	TGTGCCAGCAGCCCTTCTGGCACCATTTACGAGCAGTACTTC
TRBV5-1	-	once	TRBJ1-4	CASSLGQNEKLFF	TGCGCCAGCAGCTTGGGACAGAATGAAAAACTGTTTTTT
TRBV7-2	TRBD2	-	TRBJ2-1	CASSLVSGRGDEQFF	TGTGCCAGCAGCTTAGTGAGCGGGAGAGGAGATGAGCAGTTCTTC
TRBV11-3	TRBD1	-	TRBJ2-1	CASSSGTGGDEQFF	TGTGCCAGCAGCTCCGGGACAGGGGGAGATGAGCAGTTCTTC
TRBV6-5	-	-	TRBJ2-7	CASSYSTQGSYEQYF	TGTGCCAGCAGTTACTCGACGCAGGGTTCCTACGAGCAGTACTTC
TRBV11-2	-	-	TRBJ1-5	CASSLNRFNQPQHF	TGTGCCAGCAGCTTAAACAGGTTCAATCAGCCCCAGCATTTT
TRBV9	TRBD1	-	TRBJ2-5	CASSVEGTGGQETQYF	TGTGCCAGCAGCGTAGAGGGGACAGGGGGGCAAGAGACCCAGTACTTC
TRBV29-1	TRBD2	-	TRBJ2-1	CSVESLMGTSGYNEQFF	TGCAGCGTTGAATCCCTGATGGGGACTAGCGGCTACAATGAGCAGTTCTTC
TRBV15	TRBD1	-	TRBJ1-2	CATSIFGQGQGYGYTF	TGTGCCACCAGCATTTTTGGACAGGGGCAGGGCTATGGCTACACCTTC
TRBV4-1	-	once	TRBJ2-5	CASSQGAGLETQYF	TGCGCCAGCAGCCAAGGCGCAGGTCTGGAGACCCAGTACTTC
TRBV11-2	-	-	TRBJ2-5	CASRLQGRETQYF	TGTGCCAGCAGGCTGCAGGGTAGGGAGACCCAGTACTTC
TRBV27	TRBD2	-	TRBJ2-1	CASSPRLRLAVNNEQFF	TGTGCCAGCAGTCCAAGGTTGAGACTAGCGGTTAACAATGAGCAGTTCTTC
TRBV28	TRBD2	-	TRBJ2-7	CASSLAGAYEQYF	TGTGCCAGCAGTTTAGCGGGAGCATACGAGCAGTACTTC
TRBV6-5	-	-	TRBJ1-6	CASSFRNSPLHF	TGTGCCAGCAGTTTCAGGAATTCACCCCTCCACTTT
TRBV27	-	few	TRBJ2-2	CASARQDTGELFF	TGTGCCAGCGCCCGCCAGGACACCGGGGAGCTGTTTTTT
TRBV6-6	-	few	TRBJ2-1	CASSGAGSSYNEQFF	TGTGCCAGCAGTGGGGCGGGAAGCTCCTACAATGAGCAGTTCTTC
TRBV4-1	-	-	TRBJ1-4	CASSQPGDIRVKLFF	TGCGCCAGCAGCCAACCCGGGGACATTCGGGTAAAACTGTTTTTT
TRBV19	TRBD2	-	TRBJ2-3	CASTGQRDYTDTQYF	TGTGCCAGTACGGGCCAGCGGGATTACACAGATACGCAGTATTTT
TRBV5-1	-	-	TRBJ2-2	CASSLPQGSQSGELFF	TGCGCCAGCAGCTTGCCGCAGGGAAGTCAGTCCGGGGAGCTGTTTTTT
TRBV15	-	-	TRBJ2-1	CATSSGYNEQFF	TGTGCCACCAGCAGCGGTTACAATGAGCAGTTCTTC
TRBV27	-	-	TRBJ2-2	CASSILGSGTGELFF	-
TRBV5-1	TRBD1	-	TRBJ2-1	CASSPWDRDTEQFF	TGCGCCAGCAGCCCCTGGGACAGGGATACTGAGCAGTTCTTC